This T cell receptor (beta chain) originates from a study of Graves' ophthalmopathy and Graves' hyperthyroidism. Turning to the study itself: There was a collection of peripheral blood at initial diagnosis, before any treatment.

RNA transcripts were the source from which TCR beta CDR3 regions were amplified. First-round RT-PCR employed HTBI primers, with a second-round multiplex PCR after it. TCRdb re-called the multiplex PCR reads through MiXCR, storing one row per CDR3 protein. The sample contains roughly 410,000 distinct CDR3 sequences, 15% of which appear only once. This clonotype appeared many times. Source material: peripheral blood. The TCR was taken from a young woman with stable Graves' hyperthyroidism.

CDR3 protein: CASSYWTGLASGANVLTF. CDR3 DNA: TGTGCCAGCAGTTATTGGACAGGGCTCGCGTCTGGGGCCAACGTCCTGACTTTC. The chain combines TRBV6-2 or TRBV6-3 with TRBJ2-6; 8 positions agree with TRBD1. CDR3 size: 18 residues. The V gene end was trimmed by 3 bases and the J gene end by 1 base; junction bases not matched to a gene: 8. Germline lookup yields CDR1 MNHEY and CDR2 SVGEGT.